A single sample is the source of the 17 T cell receptor beta chains below, sequenced in a study of blood T cell repertoires in COVID-19. Assay used: immunoSEQ multiplex PCR; TCRdb lists only in-frame clones, some missing. The sample holds 350,000 to 400,000 clones, 80% to 90% seen once. The sample was peripheral blood. Receptors were obtained from a woman in her 30s with COVID-19, enrolled during active disease.

V is TRBV12-3 or TRBV12-4 and J is TRBJ1-1; no clear D gene. V was cut by 3 bases and J by 3 bases, with 5 bases left in between. The CDR3 consists of 12 residues. The CDR3 nucleotides are TGTGCCAGCAGTTTGGGCTACACTGAAGCTTTCTTT. Its protein is CASSLGYTEAFF.

Points on this clone: Other DNA sequences of this sample code for an identical CDR3. This chain connects TRBV5-1 to TRBJ2-5, with D maybe TRBD1 (6 bases). Trimming took off 0 bases at V and 3 bases at J, with 6 bases between the two ends. The length of the CDR3 is 13 residues. Germline V lookup: CDR1 SGHRS, CDR2 YFSETQ. The CDR3 loop reads CASSLDREETQYF. In nucleotides, the CDR3 is TGCGCCAGCAGCTTGGACAGGGAAGAGACCCAGTACTTC. The full variable domain, with the rest looked up from reference TRBV5-1 and TRBJ2-5, is KAGVTQTPRYLIKTRGQQVTLSCSPISGHRSVSWYQQTPGQGLQFLFEYFSETQRNKGNFPGRFSGRQFSNSRSEMNVSTLELGDSALYLCASSLDREETQYFGPGTRLLVL.

The rearrangement joins TRBV11-2 to TRBJ2-7; 11 bases are shared with TRBD1. The CDR3 has 15 residues. CDR1 and CDR2 from the germline V gene are SGHAT and FQNNGV. The J segment lost 3 bases and the V segment lost 5 bases, leaving 6 bases of the junction unmatched. CDR3 bases: TGTGCCAGCAGCCTCACCGGGACAGGGGGCTACGAGCAGTACTTC. Protein: CASSLTGTGGYEQYF.

The rearrangement joins TRBV6-2 or TRBV6-3 to TRBJ1-6; TRBD1 matches at 9 bases. The CDR3 contains 16 residues. CDR1 and CDR2 from the germline V gene are MNHEY and SVGEGT. With V trimmed by 5 bases and J by 1 base, 3 bases remained unmatched. CDR3 sequence reads: CASSRTGVSYNSPLHF. Written as DNA, the CDR3 is TGTGCCAGCAGTCGGACAGGGGTGTCCTATAATTCACCCCTCCACTTT.

V is TRBV10-2 and J is TRBJ2-2; 9 bases are shared with TRBD1. Germline V gene lookup returns CDR1 WSHSY and CDR2 SAAADI. The V gene end was trimmed by 6 bases and the J gene end by 3 bases; junction bases not matched to a gene: 5. The CDR3 contains 15 residues. CDR3 in amino acids: CASRAGTGYTGELFF. The CDR3 DNA sequence: TGCGCCAGCAGAGCCGGGACAGGGTACACCGGGGAGCTGTTTTTT.

This chain links TRBV10-2 with TRBJ2-1; D is possibly TRBD2 (6 bases). Germline CDR1 reads WSHSY; CDR2 reads SAAADI. CDR3 length: 15 residues. The V end was cut by 3 bases, the J end by 4 bases, with 13 bases between. CDR3 protein: CASSDEGRFYNEQFF. The CDR3 DNA is TGCGCCAGCAGTGACGAGGGGAGGTTTTACAATGAGCAGTTCTTC.

The chain is built from TRBV12-3 or TRBV12-4 and TRBJ1-1; D is unresolved. V lost 5 bases, J lost 2 bases, and 9 bases lay in between. This CDR3 contains 13 residues. The CDR3 DNA is TGTGCCAGCAGTCCAAACAGTAACACTGAAGCTTTCTTT. Translation gives CASSPNSNTEAFF.

This clone was seen a handful of times. The J gene is TRBJ2-5, the V gene TRBV5-1, with a tentative D call TRBD2 (6 bases). The CDR3 length is 13 residues. The germline V and J ends were trimmed by 3 bases and 3 bases, with 9 bases remaining between them. CDR1 and CDR2 (germline): SGHRS, YFSETQ. CDR3 sequence (DNA): TGCGCCAGCAGCTGGGGCGGGGAAGAGACCCAGTACTTC. This codes for CASSWGGEETQYF. The whole variable domain, filled in from reference TRBV5-1 and TRBJ2-5, reads KAGVTQTPRYLIKTRGQQVTLSCSPISGHRSVSWYQQTPGQGLQFLFEYFSETQRNKGNFPGRFSGRQFSNSRSEMNVSTLELGDSALYLCASSWGGEETQYFGPGTRLLVL.

The gene calls are TRBV4-3 and TRBJ2-7, with 7 bases aligning to TRBD2. Unmatched junction bases numbered 12, after V lost 0 bases and J lost 13 bases. The V gene's germline CDR1 is LGHNA and CDR2 YSLEER. The CDR3 runs to 14 residues. This CDR3 reads CASSQDGGIGGTYF. For the CDR3, the DNA is TGCGCCAGCAGCCAAGATGGGGGAATCGGGGGGACTTACTTC.

This chain joins TRBV9 and TRBJ2-7; 8 nucleotides line up with TRBD1. The germline gives CDR1 SGDLS, CDR2 YYNGEE. Trimming took 4 bases from V and 4 from J; bases not matched to a gene: 10. CDR3 length: 15 residues. CDR3 amino acids: CASSLTPDRVYEQYF. The DNA of the CDR3 is TGTGCCAGCAGCCTCACCCCGGACAGGGTGTACGAGCAGTACTTC. Full variable domain (remainder filled in from reference TRBV9 and TRBJ2-7): DSGVTQTPKHLITATGQRVTLRCSPRSGDLSVYWYQQSLDQGLQFLIQYYNGEERAKGNILERFSAQQFPDLHSELNLSSLELGDSALYFCASSLTPDRVYEQYFGPGTRLTVT.

The chain recombines TRBV6-2 or TRBV6-3 with TRBJ1-6; a weak D match, TRBD1 (6 bases). V gave up 5 bases and J gave up 10 bases, with 6 bases separating them. This CDR3 is 11 amino acids long. The germline V gene encodes CDR1 MNHEY and CDR2 SVGEGT. The DNA for the CDR3 is TGTGCCAGCAGTCAGGGGTCACCCCTCCACTTT. Its protein is CASSQGSPLHF.

The count of this clone is one. The chain has TRBV6-5 and TRBJ2-5; TRBD2 matches at 7 bases. The V segment lost 5 bases and the J segment 8 bases; nucleotides outside the gene matches: 14. The CDR3 contains 15 residues. Germline V gene sequence: CDR1 MNHEY, CDR2 SVGAGI. CDR3: CASSRGVQRDVTQYF. CDR3 nucleotide sequence: TGTGCCAGCAGTCGTGGGGTCCAGCGGGACGTAACCCAGTACTTC.

The chain carries TRBV9 and TRBJ2-3; 9 bases map to TRBD2. The CDR3 has 16 residues. Losses at the gene ends were 1 base for V and 5 bases for J; bases not matched to a gene: 8. Germline V CDR1 and CDR2: SGDLS, YYNGEE. DNA for the CDR3: TGTGCCAGCAGCGTACGGGCGGGAGGGCCAATAGATACGCAGTATTTT. Translated, it gives CASSVRAGGPIDTQYF.

In its sample, this clone was seen once. The J gene is TRBJ1-1, the V gene TRBV7-2; no firm D call. Germline V gene sequence: CDR1 SGHTA, CDR2 FQGNSA. The CDR3 contains 15 residues. The V end was cut by 6 bases, the J end by 11 bases, with 25 bases between. The CDR3 reads CASSLADLGSTRAFF. CDR3 DNA sequence: TGTGCCAGCAGTTTGGCCGATCTAGGCTCCACCCGGGCTTTCTTT. The full variable domain, its missing parts supplied by reference TRBV7-2 and TRBJ1-1, is GAGVSQSPSNKVTEKGKDVELRCDPISGHTALYWYRQSLGQGLEFLIYFQGNSAPDKSGLPSDRFSAERTGGSVSTLTIQRTQQEDSAVYLCASSLADLGSTRAFFGQGTRLTVV.

The rearrangement links TRBV9 to TRBJ2-5; unclear D gene. The germline V gene encodes CDR1 SGDLS and CDR2 YYNGEE. V was trimmed by 1 base and J by 5 bases, leaving 9 bases between them. The CDR3 consists of 13 residues. The CDR3 region is CASSVLSSETQYF. CDR3 nucleotides: TGTGCCAGCAGCGTACTTAGTTCGGAGACCCAGTACTTC.

V usage is TRBV19 and J usage is TRBJ2-5, with D possibly TRBD1 on 5 matching bases. The CDR3 has 15 amino acids. Looked up from germline, CDR1 is LNHDA and CDR2 is SQIVND (reference sequence). Trimming removed 3 bases from V and 0 bases from J, with 11 bases in between. CDR3 residues: CASSIRTTYQETQYF. Here the CDR3 DNA reads TGTGCCAGTAGTATCAGGACAACCTACCAAGAGACCCAGTACTTC.

This chain joins TRBV7-9 and TRBJ2-7; 7 bases map to TRBD1. The V gene's germline CDR1 is SEHNR and CDR2 FQNEAQ (reference sequence). The CDR3 covers 17 residues. The V and J ends lost 5 bases and 5 bases, in that order; junction bases with no gene match: 18. CDR3 residues: CASSHGNINDRADEQYF. DNA of the CDR3: TGTGCCAGCAGCCACGGAAATATTAACGACAGGGCCGACGAGCAGTACTTC.